The 4 T cell receptor beta chains below were found in one sample sequenced in a study of vaccination effects on CD4 cells after COVID-19. The table came from immunoSEQ multiplex PCR; TCRdb's copy has only in-frame clones and leaves some out. The sample lists approximately 61,000 clones, around 78% occurring once. Their antigens remain unidentified. Before sequencing, viral peptide pools were used by the ViraFEST assay to expand antigen-specific CD4+ T cells. Subsequent to roughly 9 days of culture, CD4+ T cells were isolated. Two doses of either BNT162b2 or mRNA-1273 were given to each participant. This specimen consisted of CD4+ T cells from PBMCs cultured with HCoV-229E spike peptides, obtained after COVID-19 vaccination. These TCRs come from a human donor who received a COVID-19 vaccine.

This chain joins TRBV9 and TRBJ1-2; D unclear. Germline V gene data show CDR1 as SGDLS and CDR2 as YYNGEE. Trimming shortened V by 0 bases and J by 8 bases, and 20 bases separated the two germline ends. The CDR3 has 16 residues. In DNA form, the CDR3 reads TGTGCCAGCAGCGTAGCTATGGAGGCCGCTGTACTCGGCTACACCTTC. Amino acids: CASSVAMEAAVLGYTF.

The rearrangement links TRBV7-9 to TRBJ2-1, with 7 bases aligning to TRBD2. Germline V gene lookup returns CDR1 SEHNR and CDR2 FQNEAQ (reference sequence). The CDR3 totals 14 residues. The CDR3 loop is CATHGSGAYNEQFF. The CDR3 DNA follows: TGTGCGACGCATGGGAGCGGGGCCTACAATGAGCAGTTCTTC. Full variable domain (rest looked up from reference TRBV7-9 and TRBJ2-1): DTGVSQNPRHKITKRGQNVTFRCDPISEHNRLYWYRQTLGQGPEFLTYFQNEAQLEKSRLLSDRFSAERPKGSFSTLEIQRTEQGDSAMYLCATHGSGAYNEQFFGPGTRLTVL.

The chain employs TRBV6-5 and TRBJ1-6; D uncertain. The CDR3 has 14 amino acids. Germline CDR1 and CDR2: MNHEY and SVGAGI. V dropped 3 bases and J dropped 9 bases, with 12 bases sitting between them. CDR3 amino acids: CASSYNTIGSPLHF. The CDR3 bases are TGTGCCAGCAGTTATAACACCATTGGTTCACCCCTCCACTTT.

Written as DNA, the CDR3 is TGTGCCAGCAGCGAAAGGAGACTAGCTCGGGCCACGAACACCGGGGAGCTGTTTTTT. Protein product: CASSERRLARATNTGELFF. This rearrangement joins TRBV2 to TRBJ2-2, with TRBD2 matching 7 bases. CDR3 length equals 19 residues. V was pared by 6 bases and J by 0 bases, with 16 bases of the junction left unmatched. CDR1 is SNHLY and CDR2 is FYNNEI in the germline V gene.